The rows below give T cell receptor beta chains drawn from one sample of a study of blood T cell repertoires in COVID-19. The data were produced by immunoSEQ multiplex PCR, yet TCRdb's version contains in-frame clones alone and is incomplete. This sample carries some 290,000 clones, over 85% of them seen once, and the ten largest clones take almost 9.5%. The sequencing sample was made of PBMCs or T cells enriched from blood (not recorded which). The origin of the receptors is a woman under 40 who had recovered from COVID-19. Both conserved end residues are part of each CDR3. Fields, in order: D gene, V gene, J gene, CDR3 protein. A D gene is named only where the DNA matches it firmly.

D: NA
V: TRBV5-4
J: TRBJ2-7
CDR3: CASSLSSVYEQYF

D: NA
V: TRBV29-1
J: TRBJ2-5
CDR3: CSARVPGETQYF

D: TRBD1
V: TRBV28
J: TRBJ1-1
CDR3: CASRPKDRAEAFF

D: NA
V: TRBV25-1
J: TRBJ2-7
CDR3: CASSPPDREAYSEQYF

D: NA
V: TRBV5-1
J: TRBJ1-5
CDR3: CASSLDTTVWPQHF

D: TRBD2
V: TRBV7-2
J: TRBJ2-2
CDR3: CASSLFGTRNTGELFF

D: NA
V: TRBV7-6
J: TRBJ2-3
CDR3: CASGADTQYF

D: TRBD1
V: TRBV19
J: TRBJ2-7
CDR3: CASSRPGQGIHEQYF

D: TRBD2
V: TRBV27
J: TRBJ2-3
CDR3: CASSSRGLAASTDTQYF

D: NA
V: TRBV3-1/TRBV3-2
J: TRBJ2-2
CDR3: CASSPLLNTGELFF

D: NA
V: TRBV7-3
J: TRBJ2-2
CDR3: CASGPTNTGELFF

D: NA
V: TRBV4-1
J: TRBJ2-3
CDR3: CASSQDTPLVLADTQYF

D: NA
V: TRBV18
J: TRBJ1-1
CDR3: CASSPIYSTQTEAFF

D: NA
V: TRBV10-1
J: TRBJ2-2
CDR3: CASSLAGTQNTGELFF

D: TRBD2
V: TRBV7-9
J: TRBJ2-2
CDR3: CASSLSGGLFF

D: TRBD1
V: TRBV28
J: TRBJ1-6
CDR3: CAATGDRPNSPLHF

D: NA
V: TRBV2
J: TRBJ1-5
CDR3: CASVRGFRNQPQHF

D: NA
V: TRBV6-4
J: TRBJ2-3
CDR3: CASSETAGESTDTQYF

D: NA
V: TRBV5-1
J: TRBJ2-5
CDR3: CASSPGGLAGRQETQYF

D: NA
V: TRBV27
J: TRBJ1-2
CDR3: CASRVSRGYGYTF